Presented here are 17 T cell receptor beta chains from one specimen sequenced in a study of control samples from healthy donors and cancer patients. TCRdb's table, derived via immunoSEQ multiplex PCR, lists solely in-frame clones and lacks some. The sample records 200,000 to 250,000 clones, just under 95% being singletons. The specimen was blood. The receptor source for this set is a man aged 50 or older in good health.

This clone was seen only once. This sequence joins TRBV5-6 and TRBJ1-2; D is undetermined. Trimming took off 2 bases at V and 1 base at J, with 6 bases between the two ends. The CDR3 spans 13 residues. Germline V CDR1 and CDR2: SGHDT, YYEEEE. CDR3 loop: CASSLPVNYGYTF. CDR3 nucleotides: TGTGCCAGCAGCTTACCAGTTAACTATGGCTACACCTTC.

The chain uses TRBV7-2 and TRBJ2-5; 7 positions match TRBD2. The V gene's germline CDR1 is SGHTA and CDR2 FQGNSA. The trim removed 1 base at V and 5 bases at J, leaving 7 bases unmatched. CDR3 length: 15 residues. CDR3 residues: CASSLGGRGEETQYF. The DNA of the CDR3 is TGTGCCAGCAGCTTAGGAGGGAGGGGAGAGGAGACCCAGTACTTC.

This chain joins TRBV5-1 and TRBJ2-6; D is uncertain. CDR1 and CDR2 (germline): SGHRS, YFSETQ. The CDR3 has 16 amino acids. Trimming left V 3 bases short and J 0 bases short, with 10 bases between. CDR3 loop: CASSSIPYSGANVLTF. The CDR3 coding sequence is TGCGCCAGCAGCTCCATACCGTACTCTGGGGCCAACGTCCTGACTTTC.

The chain combines TRBV5-5 with TRBJ2-5; weak D call: TRBD2 (5 bases). This CDR3 has 15 amino acids. Looked up from germline, CDR1 is SGHKS and CDR2 is YYEKEE (reference sequence). Trimming stripped 1 base from V and 4 bases from J, with 14 bases between. The CDR3 spells CASSLNTRSVETQYF. The CDR3 region has the DNA TGTGCCAGCAGCTTGAATACTAGATCTGTAGAGACCCAGTACTTC.

This sequence joins TRBV5-4 and TRBJ1-3; D is uncertain. The CDR3 extends over 18 amino acids. CDR1 is SGHNT and CDR2 is YYREEE in the germline V gene (reference sequence). Between the trimmed V and J ends, which lost 0 bases and 6 bases, there was a span of 22 bases. The CDR3 coding sequence is TGTGCCAGCAGCTTGGGCTCCTCATACCTCCCCGGGCTAAACACCATATATTTT. It codes for CASSLGSSYLPGLNTIYF.

The rearrangement links TRBV5-4 to TRBJ2-3; TRBD2 matches at 11 bases. The V gene end was trimmed by 2 bases and the J gene end by 1 base; junction bases not matched to a gene: 3. The CDR3 is made up of 16 amino acids. The V gene's germline CDR1 is SGHNT and CDR2 YYREEE (reference sequence). The CDR3, as DNA: TGTGCCAGCAGCTTTCCACTAGCGGGGGGCACAGATACGCAGTATTTT. Translating it yields CASSFPLAGGTDTQYF.

The genes are TRBV5-5 and TRBJ1-4, with 7 bases identical to TRBD1. Germline V CDR1 and CDR2: SGHKS, YYEKEE (reference sequence). Trimming took 1 base from V and 5 from J; bases not matched to a gene: 2. The CDR3 is made up of 14 amino acids. CDR3 bases: TGTGCCAGCAGCTTGACAGGGGAAAATGAAAAACTGTTTTTT. Amino acid sequence: CASSLTGENEKLFF.

This rearrangement joins TRBV28 to TRBJ1-4, with D unresolved. The CDR3 consists of 14 residues. Trimming cost V 6 bases and J 4 bases, with 12 bases left between them. CDR1 and CDR2 (germline): MDHEN, SYDVKM. The CDR3 protein is CASSNPGINEKLFF. The CDR3 DNA is TGTGCCAGCAGCAATCCCGGGATTAATGAAAAACTGTTTTTT.

The chain recombines TRBV12-3 or TRBV12-4 with TRBJ2-1; perhaps TRBD1 as D (5 bases). Trimming pared 6 bases from V and 4 bases from J, leaving 10 bases between. The CDR3 length is 13 residues. CDR3 region: CASRVDSYNEQFF. CDR3 in DNA: TGTGCCAGCAGGGTAGACAGTTACAATGAGCAGTTCTTC.

The chain recombines TRBV5-1 with TRBJ1-2, with a tentative D call TRBD1 (5 bases). Trimming shortened V by 2 bases and J by 3 bases, and 5 bases separated the two germline ends. The CDR3 covers 12 residues. Germline CDR1 reads SGHRS; CDR2 reads YFSETQ. In nucleotides, the CDR3 is TGCGCCAGCAGCTTAGGGGACTATGGCTACACCTTC. It codes for CASSLGDYGYTF.

The genes are TRBV25-1 and TRBJ1-1; no firm D call. V was pared by 8 bases and J by 1 base, with 11 bases between. The CDR3 length is 13 residues. Germline CDR1 and CDR2: MGHDK and SYGVNS. The CDR3 protein is CASQRLENTEAFF. The DNA of the CDR3 is TGTGCCAGCCAACGACTTGAGAACACTGAAGCTTTCTTT.

The chain recombines TRBV4-3 with TRBJ1-4; a weak D match, TRBD1 (5 bases). Germline lookup yields CDR1 LGHNA and CDR2 YSLEER. The CDR3 spans 15 residues. Trimming left V 2 bases short and J 4 bases short, with 11 bases between. DNA of the CDR3: TGCGCCAGCAGCCAAAGACAGACTTTTAATGAAAAACTGTTTTTT. Its translation: CASSQRQTFNEKLFF.

The J gene is TRBJ1-1, the V gene TRBV7-8; 8 bases line up with TRBD1. The germline CDR1 and CDR2 sequences are SGHVS and FQNEAQ. Unmatched junction bases numbered 1, after V lost 3 bases and J lost 1 base. The CDR3 covers 14 residues. The CDR3 loop reads CASSFQGANTEAFF. The CDR3 nucleotides are TGTGCCAGCAGCTTCCAGGGGGCGAACACTGAAGCTTTCTTT.

The gene calls are TRBV18 and TRBJ1-5; 9 bases are a match to TRBD1. Germline V gives CDR1 KGHSH, CDR2 LQKENI. The CDR3 loop spans 14 amino acids. The junction had 3 bases not matched to a gene; V was cut back by 5 bases and J by 4 bases. CDR3 amino acids: CASSGQGSNQPQHF. As DNA, the CDR3 is TGTGCCAGCTCAGGACAGGGGTCGAATCAGCCCCAGCATTTT. The entire variable domain, with the rest obtained from reference TRBV18 and TRBJ1-5, is as follows: NAGVMQNPRHLVRRRGQEARLRCSPMKGHSHVYWYRQLPEEGLKFMVYLQKENIIDESGMPKERFSAEFPKEGPSILRIQQVVRGDSAAYFCASSGQGSNQPQHFGDGTRLSIL.

The gene calls are TRBV27 and TRBJ2-5; D is perhaps TRBD1 or TRBD2 (5 bases each). There are 15 residues in the CDR3. Germline values: CDR1 MNHEY, CDR2 SMNVEV (reference sequence). V lost 3 bases and J lost 4, with 15 bases in between. CDR3 region: CASSFTGTLGETQYF. CDR3 DNA sequence: TGTGCCAGCAGTTTCACCGGGACCCTCGGAGAGACCCAGTACTTC.

The chain links TRBV3-1 (or the pseudogene TRBV3-2) to TRBJ1-3, with 8 bases that match TRBD1. Germline CDR1 reads LGHDT; CDR2 reads YNNKEL (reference sequence). This CDR3 is 16 amino acids long. V trimming: 3 bases; J trimming: 0 bases; junction bases outside the gene matches: 4. The CDR3 nucleotides read TGTGCCAGCAGCCAGAGGGACAGGAGCTCTGGAAACACCATATATTTT. This gives the protein CASSQRDRSSGNTIYF.

The chain combines TRBV6-5 with TRBJ1-1, with TRBD1 matching 7 bases. Germline trimming cut 9 bases from V and 1 base from J; bases unmatched to any gene: 11. Germline V gene lookup returns CDR1 MNHEY and CDR2 SVGAGI. The CDR3 consists of 15 residues. CDR3 in amino acids: CASTGQSVRNTEAFF. For the CDR3, the DNA is TGTGCCAGTACGGGACAGTCCGTACGGAACACTGAAGCTTTCTTT.